Following are 14 T cell receptor beta chains from one sample sequenced in a study of cytomegalovirus exposure and HLA in healthy donors. With 60 Vbeta and 13 Jbeta primers, the PCR was carried out. Some clones are missing from TCRdb's copy, which holds only in-frame ones; the method was immunoSEQ multiplex PCR. The table has under 200,000 clones, approximately 70% seen once. Sequencing was carried out using PBMCs. The receptors here all came from a young woman in good health and CMV-seronegative.

The chain links TRBV27 to TRBJ1-5; D is possibly TRBD1 (6 bases). Germline-derived CDR1 and CDR2 are MNHEY and SMNVEV (reference sequence). Trimming took 6 bases from V and 10 from J, leaving 28 bases between them. There are 17 residues in the CDR3. The CDR3 sequence is CASRQGLLRDSSEPQHF. Written as DNA, the CDR3 is TGTGCCAGCAGACAGGGACTATTAAGGGACTCTTCGGAACCCCAGCATTTT.

This clone was recorded once. The chain joins TRBV18 to TRBJ2-5, with D perhaps matching TRBD1 (6 bases). Germline CDR1 is KGHSH and CDR2 is LQKENI. Trimming cost V 6 bases and J 3 bases, with 11 bases left between them. There are 13 residues in the CDR3. The CDR3 bases are TGTGCCAGCTCTCCCGGACAGAAAGAGACCCAGTACTTC. This sequence encodes CASSPGQKETQYF.

J is TRBJ1-2 and V is TRBV14; D ambiguous. The CDR3 has 16 residues. In germline, CDR1 is SGHDN, CDR2 FVKESK. Trimming removed 0 bases at V and 4 bases at J, with 15 bases between. For the CDR3, the DNA is TGTGCCAGCAGCCAAGAGAATCCAGGCGTCGGCTATGGCTACACCTTC. As protein: CASSQENPGVGYGYTF.

In regard to this clone: Mismatch with germline at one junction end may stem from a read error. Other DNA sequences in the same sample also yield this CDR3. The rearrangement joins TRBV5-1 to TRBJ1-4; 7 bases line up with TRBD1. Germline V lookup: CDR1 SGHRS, CDR2 YFSETQ. The CDR3 totals 17 residues. The CDR3 nucleotides read TGCGCCAGCAGCTTGGCCAATTACAGGGGAACTAATGAAAAGCTGTTTTTT. This sequence encodes CASSLANYRGTNEKLFF.

The gene calls are TRBV27 and TRBJ1-2; the D gene is possibly TRBD1 (5 bases). Germline V gene sequence: CDR1 MNHEY, CDR2 SMNVEV (reference sequence). The CDR3 sequence is 13 residues long. Trimming took off 5 bases at V and 8 bases at J, with 15 bases between the two ends. CDR3 sequence reads: CASSPPGTAGYTF. CDR3 DNA sequence: TGTGCCAGCAGTCCTCCGGGGACTGCGGGCTACACCTTC.

V gene TRBV7-9 combines with J gene TRBJ1-1; no clear D gene. The CDR3 runs to 11 residues. Germline V gives CDR1 SEHNR, CDR2 FQNEAQ (reference sequence). Trimming removed 7 bases from V and 10 bases from J, with 13 bases in between. DNA of the CDR3: TGTGCCAGCAACCCCTCCTTGGCAGCTTTCTTT. Its protein product is CASNPSLAAFF. Full variable domain (rest looked up from reference TRBV7-9 and TRBJ1-1): DTGVSQNPRHKITKRGQNVTFRCDPISEHNRLYWYRQTLGQGPEFLTYFQNEAQLEKSRLLSDRFSAERPKGSFSTLEIQRTEQGDSAMYLCASNPSLAAFFGQGTRLTVV.

The table lists this clone with a few counts. V usage is TRBV4-1 and J usage is TRBJ1-2; 9 bases match TRBD1. Germline V gene lookup returns CDR1 MGHRA and CDR2 YSYEKL. The J segment lost 4 bases and the V segment lost 4 bases, leaving 4 bases of the junction unmatched. This CDR3 has 14 amino acids. The CDR3 bases are TGCGCCAGCAGCCCCCAACAGGGGGCCTATGGCTACACCTTC. Protein product: CASSPQQGAYGYTF.

This chain joins TRBV5-6 and TRBJ2-1; 8 bases fit TRBD2. V lost 2 bases to trimming and J lost 1 base; unmatched junction nucleotides: 2. The CDR3 has 15 amino acids. Germline V gene data show CDR1 as SGHDT and CDR2 as YYEEEE. The CDR3 spells CASSFGGGSYNEQFF. CDR3 in DNA: TGTGCCAGCAGCTTCGGCGGGGGGTCCTACAATGAGCAGTTCTTC.

This clone was detected only a few times. J is TRBJ2-1 and V is TRBV19; D unresolved. Between the trimmed V and J ends, which lost 5 bases and 6 bases, there was a span of 14 bases. The V gene's germline CDR1 is LNHDA and CDR2 SQIVND (reference sequence). CDR3 length equals 14 residues. Here the CDR3 reads CASSLTLPPNEQFF. Written as DNA, the CDR3 is TGTGCCAGTAGTCTCACACTACCCCCCAATGAGCAGTTCTTC.

This clone was seen only a few times. The chain recombines TRBV4-1 with TRBJ2-4, with a possible D match to TRBD2 (5 bases). V was trimmed by 0 bases and J by 3 bases, leaving 15 bases between them. The CDR3 is 17 amino acids. The germline CDR1 and CDR2 sequences are MGHRA and YSYEKL. The CDR3 sequence is CASSQEDYGVVKNIQYF. In DNA form, the CDR3 reads TGCGCCAGCAGCCAAGAGGATTACGGGGTTGTCAAAAACATTCAGTACTTC.

Turning to this clone: Distinct nucleotide sequences in the sample also encode this CDR3. CDR3 in DNA: TGTGCCAGCAGCTTGGCAGGACAGGGGGCCGGACAGCCCCAGCATTTT. It translates to CASSLAGQGAGQPQHF. The chain has TRBV5-6 and TRBJ1-5; 11 nucleotides align to TRBD1. Germline trimming cut 0 bases from V and 7 bases from J; bases unmatched to any gene: 6. The CDR3 is 16 amino acids. Germline loops: CDR1 SGHDT, CDR2 YYEEEE.

This chain joins TRBV7-2 and TRBJ2-6, with D hard to call. CDR3 length: 15 amino acids. Trimming left V 1 base short and J 2 bases short, with 6 bases between. Germline V gene lookup returns CDR1 SGHTA and CDR2 FQGNSA. CDR3 amino acids: CASSLVTTGANVLTF. The CDR3, as DNA: TGTGCCAGCAGCTTAGTGACAACTGGGGCCAACGTCCTGACTTTC.

This chain joins TRBV4-1 and TRBJ2-7; the D gene is possibly TRBD1 (6 bases). The CDR3 extends over 16 amino acids. V was trimmed by 1 base and J by 4 bases, leaving 17 bases between them. CDR1 is MGHRA, CDR2 YSYEKL, per germline. Here the CDR3 reads CASSQGVQDRRYEQYF. CDR3 in DNA: TGCGCCAGCAGCCAAGGTGTGCAGGACAGAAGATACGAGCAGTACTTC.

The chain combines TRBV6-1 with TRBJ1-3; TRBD1 agrees at 9 bases. V lost 3 bases and J lost 0; bases outside the gene matches: 3. CDR3 length equals 16 residues. Germline V gene lookup returns CDR1 MNHNS and CDR2 SASEGT. In DNA form, the CDR3 reads TGTGCCAGCAGTGACCAGACAGGGGGCTCTGGAAACACCATATATTTT. It codes for CASSDQTGGSGNTIYF.